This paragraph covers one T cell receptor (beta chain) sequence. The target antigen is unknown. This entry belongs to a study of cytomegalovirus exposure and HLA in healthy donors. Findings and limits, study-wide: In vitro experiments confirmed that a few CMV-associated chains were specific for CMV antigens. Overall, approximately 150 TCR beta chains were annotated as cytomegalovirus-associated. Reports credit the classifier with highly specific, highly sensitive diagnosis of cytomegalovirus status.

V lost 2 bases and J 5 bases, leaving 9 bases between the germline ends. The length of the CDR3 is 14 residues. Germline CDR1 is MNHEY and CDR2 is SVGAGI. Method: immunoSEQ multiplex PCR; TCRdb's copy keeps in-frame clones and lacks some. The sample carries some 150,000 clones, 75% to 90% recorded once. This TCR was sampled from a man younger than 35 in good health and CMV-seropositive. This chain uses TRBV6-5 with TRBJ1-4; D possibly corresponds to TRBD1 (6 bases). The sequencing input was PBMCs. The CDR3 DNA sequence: TGTGCCAGCAGTTACGACAGGTGGAATGAAAAACTGTTTTTT. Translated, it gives CASSYDRWNEKLFF.